This T cell receptor (beta chain) was retrieved from a study of response to subunit inactivated influenza vaccine. General study results and limits: Authors suggested that a seasonal influenza vaccination recruits few new T cells each time.

TCRdb re-called the RT-PCR reads through MiXCR, storing one row per CDR3 protein. The sample has fewer than 550,000 distinct CDR3 sequences, approximately 24% seen once; the top ten hold 1.9%. The CDR3 consists of 15 residues. Per germline, CDR1 SGHRS and CDR2 YFSETQ. Unmatched junction bases numbered 2, after V lost 0 bases and J lost 6 bases. Note on this clonotype: Antigen: not known.

The sample here was CD4+ T cells sorted from PBMCs, taken about 5 days after vaccination. The TCR comes from a middle-aged man who received an inactivated influenza vaccine. The rearrangement joins TRBV5-1 to TRBJ2-3, with 12 positions matching TRBD1. The CDR3 spells CASSLGDRGHDTQYF. The CDR3 nucleotides are TGCGCCAGCAGCTTGGGGGACAGGGGGCATGATACGCAGTATTTT.